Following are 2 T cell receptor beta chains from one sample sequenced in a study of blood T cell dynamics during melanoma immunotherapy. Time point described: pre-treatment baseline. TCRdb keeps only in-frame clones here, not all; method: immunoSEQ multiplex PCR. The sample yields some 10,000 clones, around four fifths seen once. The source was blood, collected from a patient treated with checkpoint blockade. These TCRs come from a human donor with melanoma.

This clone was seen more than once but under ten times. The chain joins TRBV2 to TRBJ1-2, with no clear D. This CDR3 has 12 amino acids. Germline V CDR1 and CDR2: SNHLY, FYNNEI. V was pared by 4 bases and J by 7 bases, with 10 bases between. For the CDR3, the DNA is TGTGCCAGCAGTGGGGAGAGACGTGGCTACACCTTC. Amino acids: CASSGERRGYTF.

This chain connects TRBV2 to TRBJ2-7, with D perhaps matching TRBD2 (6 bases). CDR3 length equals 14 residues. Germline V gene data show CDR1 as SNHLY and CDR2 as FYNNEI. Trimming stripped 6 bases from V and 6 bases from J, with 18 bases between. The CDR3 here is CASRTTVNGGEQYF. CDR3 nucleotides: TGTGCCAGCAGGACGACAGTGAACGGGGGCGAGCAGTACTTC. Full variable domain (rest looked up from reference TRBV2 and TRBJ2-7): EPEVTQTPSHQVTQMGQEVILRCVPISNHLYFYWYRQILGQKVEFLVSFYNNEISEKSEIFDDQFSVERPDGSNFTLKIRSTKLEDSAMYFCASRTTVNGGEQYFGPGTRLTVT.